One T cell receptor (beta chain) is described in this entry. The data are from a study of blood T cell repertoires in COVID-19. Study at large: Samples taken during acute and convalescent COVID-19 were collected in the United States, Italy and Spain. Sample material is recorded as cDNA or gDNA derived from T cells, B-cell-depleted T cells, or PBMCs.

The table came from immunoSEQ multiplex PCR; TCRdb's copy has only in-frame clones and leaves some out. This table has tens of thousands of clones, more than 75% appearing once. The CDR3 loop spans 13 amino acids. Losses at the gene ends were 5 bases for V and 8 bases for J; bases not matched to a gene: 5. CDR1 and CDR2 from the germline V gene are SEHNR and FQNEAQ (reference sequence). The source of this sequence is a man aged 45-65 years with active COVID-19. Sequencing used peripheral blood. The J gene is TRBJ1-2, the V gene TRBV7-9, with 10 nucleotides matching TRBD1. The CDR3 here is CASSQGTGEGYTF. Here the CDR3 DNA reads TGTGCCAGCAGCCAAGGGACAGGGGAAGGCTACACCTTC. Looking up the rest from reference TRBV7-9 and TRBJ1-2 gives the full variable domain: DTGVSQNPRHKITKRGQNVTFRCDPISEHNRLYWYRQTLGQGPEFLTYFQNEAQLEKSRLLSDRFSAERPKGSFSTLEIQRTEQGDSAMYLCASSQGTGEGYTFGSGTRLTVV.